The rows below give T cell receptor beta chains drawn from one sample of a study of blood T cell repertoires in COVID-19. TCRdb's table, derived via immunoSEQ multiplex PCR, lists solely in-frame clones and lacks some. The sample records 470,000 or so clones, roughly 87% being singletons. Sequenced sample: PBMCs or T cells enriched from blood (not recorded which). The receptors derive from a woman between 18 and 29 years old with acute COVID-19. The CDR3 runs from the conserved cysteine through the conserved F or W. A D gene is named only where the DNA matches it firmly. The size field is filled for only some rows; it gives once, few, many or a size class.

d_gene	v_gene	j_gene	abundance	CDR3nt	CDR3aa
TRBD2	TRBV4-3	TRBJ2-1	NA	TGCGCCAGCAGCCAAGATTTTTGGGCGGGAGACTCCTACAATGAGCAGTTCTTC	CASSQDFWAGDSYNEQFF
TRBD2	TRBV19	TRBJ2-3	NA	TGTGCCAGTAGGGACGCGGGAGGGCCGGATACGCAGTATTTT	CASRDAGGPDTQYF
NA	TRBV18	TRBJ2-7	NA	TGTGCCAGCTCATCCGGGTACGAGCAGTACTTC	CASSSGYEQYF
NA	TRBV5-1	TRBJ2-7	NA	TGCGCCAGCAGCCTCAGGGGGGTCCAATACGAGCAGTACTTC	CASSLRGVQYEQYF
TRBD2	TRBV5-1	TRBJ2-5	NA	TGCGCCAGCAGCCTAGGGAGGGTTGGGCGGTCAGAGACCCAGTACTTC	CASSLGRVGRSETQYF
NA	TRBV6-4	TRBJ1-3	NA	TGTGCCAGCAGTGTAACGGTCGCCAGGGAGGAATTTTTCTCTGGAAACACCATATATTTT	CASSVTVAREEFFSGNTIYF
TRBD1	TRBV7-2	TRBJ1-2	NA	TGTGCCAGCAGCTTACGTCAGGGGGACGGCTACACCTTC	CASSLRQGDGYTF
NA	TRBV5-6	TRBJ1-5	NA	TGTGCCAGCAGCTGGAGTGGCGGGGGGCAGCCCCAGCATTTT	CASSWSGGGQPQHF
TRBD1	TRBV29-1	TRBJ1-5	NA	TGCAGCGTTCGAGGGACAGGGATTAATCAGCCCCAGCATTTT	CSVRGTGINQPQHF
TRBD1	TRBV4-3	TRBJ1-4	NA	TGCGCCAGCAGCCAGGACGGGACAGGGGATGAAAAACTGTTTTTT	CASSQDGTGDEKLFF
TRBD1	TRBV5-4	TRBJ1-1	once	TGTGCCAGCAGCTCGGGACAGAAATCGAACACTGAAGCTTTCTTT	CASSSGQKSNTEAFF
TRBD1	TRBV2	TRBJ1-3	NA	TGTGCCAGCCGGACAGGGGTGGGAAACACCATATATTTT	CASRTGVGNTIYF
TRBD1	TRBV10-3	TRBJ1-4	once	TGTGCCATCAGTGCGGGACAGGGAGATGAAAAACTGTTTTTT	CAISAGQGDEKLFF
TRBD2	TRBV9	TRBJ2-2	NA	TGTGCCAGCAGCGTAGGCCTAGCGGGAGGAGGGACCGGGGAGCTGTTTTTT	CASSVGLAGGGTGELFF
TRBD1	TRBV3-1/TRBV3-2	TRBJ1-6	NA	TGTGCCAGCAGCCAAAGGACAGGGGGTCTTAAGCCCCGTCCCCTCCACTTT	CASSQRTGGLKPRPLHF
TRBD1	TRBV2	TRBJ1-1	NA	TGTGCCAGCAGTGAACTGGGACAGGTCAACACTGAAGCTTTCTTT	CASSELGQVNTEAFF
NA	TRBV16	TRBJ2-3	NA	TGTGCCAGCAGCCAAATAGAGGCCAGCCCCGATACGCAGTATTTT	CASSQIEASPDTQYF
NA	TRBV27	TRBJ2-1	once	TGTGCCAGCAGTTTCACAGGGACCTCCTACAATGAGCAGTTCTTC	CASSFTGTSYNEQFF
TRBD2	TRBV11-2	TRBJ2-1	NA	TGTGCCAGTGGACTAGCGGGAGGCAATGAGCAGTTCTTC	CASGLAGGNEQFF
TRBD2	TRBV27	TRBJ2-7	NA	TGTGCCAGCAGTTTGTCCGGGACTAGCGGGGTCGAGCAGTACTTC	CASSLSGTSGVEQYF
NA	TRBV18	TRBJ1-1	NA	TGTGCCAGCTCACCACCAGAGGGGAACACTGAAGCTTTCTTT	CASSPPEGNTEAFF
NA	TRBV7-8	TRBJ2-7	NA	TGTGCCAGCAGCTTAGGGGCAAGCTCCTACGAGCAGTACTTC	CASSLGASSYEQYF
TRBD1	TRBV6-5	TRBJ1-3	NA	TGTGCCACCAGACAGGGCGTGGGAAACACCATATATTTT	CATRQGVGNTIYF
NA	TRBV29-1	TRBJ2-1	NA	TGCAGCGTTGAAGACAGAACTAACAATGAGCAGTTCTTC	CSVEDRTNNEQFF
NA	TRBV4-3	TRBJ2-1	NA	TGCGCCAGCAGCCAAGGAGTGTACCACAGCAACTCCTACAATGAGCAGTTCTTC	CASSQGVYHSNSYNEQFF
TRBD1	TRBV12-5	TRBJ1-1	NA	TGTGCTAGTGGCCTAAATGAGGCGTGGGACAGGGGGCAGAACACTGAAGCTTTCTTT	CASGLNEAWDRGQNTEAFF
NA	TRBV4-3	TRBJ1-2	NA	TGCGCCAGCAGCCAAAATAGGGACTTTGGAGGATATGGCTACACCTTC	CASSQNRDFGGYGYTF
TRBD2	TRBV7-7	TRBJ2-5	NA	TGTGCTAGCAGTCCTAGCGGGGCGTACCAAGAGACCCAGTACTTC	CASSPSGAYQETQYF
NA	TRBV25-1	TRBJ2-1	NA	TGTGCCAGCAGTGATCAGGGATATGAGCAGTTCTTC	CASSDQGYEQFF
NA	TRBV9	TRBJ2-6	once	TGTGCCAGCAGCCCGTGGCAGGGGGGTTCCTACTCTGGGGCCAACGTCCTGACTTTC	CASSPWQGGSYSGANVLTF
NA	TRBV27	TRBJ1-5	NA	TGTGCCAGCAGTCGTATGTGGCTCCCCGGGGAGCCCCAGCATTTT	CASSRMWLPGEPQHF
TRBD1	TRBV6-4	TRBJ1-2	NA	TGTGCCAGCAGCGTTGAGGGGGCGCCGGTTTATGGCTACACCTTC	CASSVEGAPVYGYTF
NA	TRBV29-1	TRBJ2-1	few	TGCAGCGTTGTCCCTTTTGACAATGAGCAGTTCTTC	CSVVPFDNEQFF
TRBD2	TRBV6-5	TRBJ2-1	NA	TGTGCCACCACACGGGGGGGGAGATACAATGAGCAGTTCTTC	CATTRGGRYNEQFF
TRBD1	TRBV19	TRBJ1-3	NA	TGTGCCAGTAGAGCGACAGGGCTTGGAAACACCATATATTTT	CASRATGLGNTIYF
NA	TRBV10-1	TRBJ1-1	NA	TGCGCCAGCAGTGAGTCGCGGACTGAAGCTTTCTTT	CASSESRTEAFF
TRBD1	TRBV29-1	TRBJ2-7	NA	TGCAGCGCCTCGGACAGGGATTCCTACGAGCAGTACTTC	CSASDRDSYEQYF
NA	TRBV7-2	TRBJ1-1	NA	TGTGCCAGCAGCTTAAACAGGGCGACTGAAGCTTTCTTT	CASSLNRATEAFF
NA	TRBV7-9	TRBJ2-1	NA	TGTGCCACCCCAGACATCAATGAGCAGTTCTTC	CATPDINEQFF
TRBD1	TRBV5-1	TRBJ1-1	NA	TGCGCCAGCAGCGTGGGACAGCCTGGGTGGACTGAAGCTTTCTTT	CASSVGQPGWTEAFF
NA	TRBV20-1	TRBJ2-1	NA	TGCAGTGCCCCCAGGGTCAATGAGCAGTTCTTC	CSAPRVNEQFF
NA	TRBV4-1	TRBJ2-7	NA	TGCGCCAGCAGCCAAGATTGGGCAACCTACGAGCAGTACTTC	CASSQDWATYEQYF
NA	TRBV7-8	TRBJ1-1	once	TGTGCCAGCAGCTTAGTTCAACAGGGTAACACTGAAGCTTTCTTT	CASSLVQQGNTEAFF
TRBD1	TRBV6-5	TRBJ1-2	NA	TGTGCCAGCAGTTTGGGACAGGGCAACTATGGCTACACCTTC	CASSLGQGNYGYTF
NA	TRBV3-1/TRBV3-2	TRBJ1-1	NA	TGTGCCAGCAGCCAAGGAGGGACTTACTTT	CASSQGGTYF
TRBD2	TRBV27	TRBJ2-2	NA	TGTGCCAGCAGTCGGGGGGAGGGGACCGGGGAGCTGTTTTTT	CASSRGEGTGELFF
TRBD1	TRBV5-1	TRBJ1-1	NA	TGCGCCAGCAGGGGGACAGGGCCGAACACTGAAGCTTTCTTT	CASRGTGPNTEAFF
NA	TRBV12-5	TRBJ1-2	NA	TGTGCTAGTGGTTTTGAACAGGGATATGGCTACACCTTC	CASGFEQGYGYTF
TRBD2	TRBV19	TRBJ2-2	NA	TGTGCCAGTACTTTTAGGGGAGGGACCGGGGAGCTGTTTTTT	CASTFRGGTGELFF
NA	TRBV9	TRBJ2-2	NA	TGTGCCAGCAGCGTAGGGACAGTGAACACCGGGGAGCTGTTTTTT	CASSVGTVNTGELFF
NA	TRBV4-2	TRBJ2-3	NA	TGTGCCAGCAGCCAAGGGCAATCTGCAGATACGCAGTATTTT	CASSQGQSADTQYF
NA	TRBV10-2	TRBJ1-1	once	TGCGCCGGAGGGGCAGGCAAGAACACTGAAGCTTTCTTT	CAGGAGKNTEAFF
NA	TRBV29-1	TRBJ2-7	NA	TGCAGCGGAAGGACAGCGTACGAGCAGTACTTC	CSGRTAYEQYF